The 19 T cell receptor beta chains given below trace back to one sample, sequenced in a study of blood T cell repertoires in COVID-19. TCRdb keeps only in-frame clones here, not all; method: immunoSEQ multiplex PCR. The sample contains some 100,000 clones, more than 75% of which appear only once. The sequencing sample was made of peripheral blood. Source of these receptors: a man over 45 with acute or convalescent COVID-19.

The chain combines TRBV5-1 with TRBJ2-2; 11 nucleotides line up with TRBD1. Germline values: CDR1 SGHRS, CDR2 YFSETQ. The CDR3 runs to 16 residues. After removal of 4 bases from V and 1 base from J, the junction contained 3 bases not matched to a gene. Here the CDR3 DNA reads TGCGCCAGCAGCGCGGGACAGGGGGAGAACACCGGGGAGCTGTTTTTT. It codes for CASSAGQGENTGELFF.

The chain recombines TRBV30 with TRBJ1-5, with D possibly TRBD1 on 6 matching bases. The germline V and J ends were trimmed by 2 bases and 7 bases, with 21 bases remaining between them. This CDR3 is 16 amino acids long. CDR1 GTSNPN and CDR2 SVGIG come from the germline V gene (reference sequence). The chain's CDR3 is CAWSPRGRGSAQPQHF. The CDR3 nucleotides are TGTGCCTGGAGTCCCCGAGGTAGGGGGAGCGCACAGCCCCAGCATTTT.

V gene TRBV3-1 (or the pseudogene TRBV3-2) combines with J gene TRBJ2-1, with a weak D call TRBD2 (5 bases). V was cut by 6 bases and J by 7 bases, with 16 bases left in between. Per the germline V gene, CDR1 is LGHDT and CDR2 is YNNKEL (reference sequence). This CDR3 region has 14 residues. The CDR3 DNA reads as TGTGCCAGCAGTCCTCTAGCCTTTCGAAATGAGCAGTTCTTC. Protein product: CASSPLAFRNEQFF.

This chain joins TRBV30 and TRBJ1-3, with D uncertain. The V gene lost 0 bases and the J gene lost 2 bases, with 2 bases spanning the gap. Germline loops: CDR1 GTSNPN, CDR2 SVGIG (reference sequence). The length of the CDR3 is 12 residues. Written as DNA, the CDR3 is TGTGCCTGGAGTGTCGCTGGAAACACCATATATTTT. Translation: CAWSVAGNTIYF.

The chain has TRBV3-1 (or the pseudogene TRBV3-2) and TRBJ2-5, with D possibly matching TRBD2 (5 bases). Germline V lookup: CDR1 LGHDT, CDR2 YNNKEL (reference sequence). Trimming left V 6 bases short and J 3 bases short, with 14 bases between. The CDR3 has 14 amino acids. The CDR3 nucleotides are TGTGCCAGCAGTCACCGGACTCCTGAAGAGACCCAGTACTTC. It translates to CASSHRTPEETQYF.

The CDR3 region is CASSHQGSYGYTF. The DNA for the CDR3 is TGTGCCAGCAGCCATCAGGGGAGCTATGGCTACACCTTC. The rearrangement uses TRBV3-1 (or the pseudogene TRBV3-2) and TRBJ1-2; tentatively, D is TRBD1 (6 bases). V was trimmed by 3 bases and J by 4 bases, leaving 9 bases between them. Germline CDR1 LGHDT, CDR2 YNNKEL (reference sequence). This CDR3 is 13 amino acids long.

The chain is built from TRBV6-5 and TRBJ1-1; 8 bases align to TRBD1. This CDR3 comprises 15 residues. V shed 6 bases and J 2 bases; nucleotides not matched to a gene: 8. CDR1 MNHEY and CDR2 SVGAGI come from the germline V gene. CDR3 sequence reads: CASRMDRDLNTEAFF. Here the CDR3 DNA reads TGTGCCAGCAGGATGGACAGGGATCTAAACACTGAAGCTTTCTTT.

This clone has a handful of counts. The chain employs TRBV7-6 and TRBJ1-1; 10 nucleotides agree with TRBD1. The CDR3 is 20 amino acids. The V and J ends lost 5 bases and 6 bases, in that order; junction bases with no gene match: 24. Germline V gene lookup returns CDR1 SGHVS and CDR2 FNYEAQ. The CDR3 loop reads CASSPRQGGQGVRSVAEAFF. The CDR3 DNA is TGTGCCAGCAGCCCACGGCAGGGAGGACAGGGGGTTAGAAGTGTGGCTGAAGCTTTCTTT.

About this clone: Mismatch with germline at one junction end may stem from a read error. The V and J genes are TRBV20-1 and TRBJ2-7, with a tentative D call TRBD2 (5 bases). Germline lookup yields CDR1 DFQATT and CDR2 SNEGSKA (reference sequence). The CDR3 is 11 residues long. This chain's CDR3 is CSAQAGDLIHF. The CDR3 DNA sequence: TGCAGTGCTCAGGCCGGGGATCTCATCCACTTC.

V gene TRBV12-3 or TRBV12-4 combines with J gene TRBJ2-1, with D unresolved. V lost 6 bases, J lost 6 bases, and 9 bases lay in between. This CDR3 comprises 12 residues. This chain's CDR3 is CASSNSGNEQFF. CDR3 nucleotide sequence: TGTGCCAGCAGCAATAGTGGCAATGAGCAGTTCTTC.

The chain recombines TRBV14 with TRBJ2-6; D remains unclear. Germline CDR1 and CDR2: SGHDN and FVKESK. CDR3 length: 16 amino acids. Trimming took off 1 base at V and 3 bases at J, with 10 bases between the two ends. The CDR3 here is CASSQAVSVGANVLTF. The CDR3 DNA follows: TGTGCCAGCAGCCAAGCGGTTTCGGTTGGGGCCAACGTCCTGACTTTC. Using reference TRBV14 and TRBJ2-6 for the parts outside the CDR3, the full variable domain is EAGVTQFPSHSVIEKGQTVTLRCDPISGHDNLYWYRRVMGKEIKFLLHFVKESKQDESGMPNNRFLAERTGGTYSTLKVQPAELEDSGVYFCASSQAVSVGANVLTFGAGSRLTVL.

J is TRBJ2-5 and V is TRBV27; D remains unclear. Per the germline V gene, CDR1 is MNHEY and CDR2 is SMNVEV (reference sequence). The CDR3 runs 13 residues. V was shortened by 2 bases and J by 4 bases, with 8 bases between the two germline ends. CDR3 amino acids: CASSLTTGETQYF. DNA of the CDR3: TGTGCCAGCAGTTTAACTACGGGAGAGACCCAGTACTTC.

The genes are TRBV7-8 and TRBJ1-5; D not certain. This CDR3 has 14 residues. The V end lost 3 bases, the J end lost 4 bases, and 10 bases lay between the germline ends. Germline V gene data show CDR1 as SGHVS and CDR2 as FQNEAQ. CDR3 sequence (DNA): TGTGCCAGCAGCTTGGCAGACACAAATCAGCCCCAGCATTTT. Its protein product is CASSLADTNQPQHF.

This clone came up a few times. The same CDR3 can be traced to other DNA sequences in this sample. The chain carries TRBV5-5 and TRBJ1-5; D not resolved. This CDR3 has 13 residues. In germline, CDR1 is SGHKS, CDR2 YYEKEE (reference sequence). Trimming pared 0 bases from V and 7 bases from J, leaving 8 bases between. The CDR3 protein is CASSLGGDQPQHF. In nucleotides, the CDR3 is TGTGCCAGCAGCTTGGGGGGAGACCAGCCCCAGCATTTT.

J is TRBJ2-1 and V is TRBV7-9, with TRBD2 identical over 8 bases. From germline, CDR1 is SEHNR and CDR2 FQNEAQ (reference sequence). CDR3 size: 14 residues. Trimming at V came to 7 bases and at J to 9 bases, leaving 11 bases not matched to a gene. CDR3: CASISVTSVREQFF. CDR3 coding DNA: TGTGCCAGCATTTCTGTGACTAGCGTACGTGAGCAGTTCTTC.

In this sample, this clone turned up once. CDR3 region: CASSFGGGVDTQYF. CDR3 DNA: TGTGCCAGCAGCTTTGGCGGGGGGGTGGATACGCAGTATTTT. The rearrangement uses TRBV5-4 and TRBJ2-3; 9 bases line up with TRBD2. The CDR3 spans 14 residues. Losses at the gene ends were 2 bases for V and 6 bases for J; bases not matched to a gene: 4. CDR1 is SGHNT and CDR2 is YYREEE in the germline V gene (reference sequence).

This clone was seen only once. The rearrangement links TRBV19 to TRBJ2-2; TRBD1 agrees at 9 bases. Per the germline V gene, CDR1 is LNHDA and CDR2 is SQIVND (reference sequence). The CDR3 spans 15 residues. The V and J ends lost 7 bases and 4 bases, in that order; junction bases with no gene match: 7. As DNA, the CDR3 is TGTGCCAGTAATAGGGGACAGGGAGGCACCGGGGAGCTGTTTTTT. Encoded protein: CASNRGQGGTGELFF.

The rearrangement links TRBV6-5 to TRBJ1-6; 7 nucleotides match TRBD1. The V and J ends lost 6 bases and 5 bases, in that order; junction bases with no gene match: 7. The CDR3 runs to 15 residues. Germline V gene lookup returns CDR1 MNHEY and CDR2 SVGAGI. CDR3 in DNA: TGTGCCAGCAGGGACCGGGACAGAAATAATTCACCCCTCCACTTT. The encoded protein is CASRDRDRNNSPLHF.

The V call is TRBV29-1, the J call TRBJ2-7, with D tentatively TRBD1 (6 bases). Trimming removed 6 bases at V and 2 bases at J, with 14 bases between. The germline V gene encodes CDR1 SQVTM and CDR2 ANQGSEA. The CDR3 is 13 residues long. This chain's CDR3 is CSVTLDRAYEQYF. The CDR3 DNA follows: TGCAGCGTGACCTTGGACAGAGCCTACGAGCAGTACTTC.